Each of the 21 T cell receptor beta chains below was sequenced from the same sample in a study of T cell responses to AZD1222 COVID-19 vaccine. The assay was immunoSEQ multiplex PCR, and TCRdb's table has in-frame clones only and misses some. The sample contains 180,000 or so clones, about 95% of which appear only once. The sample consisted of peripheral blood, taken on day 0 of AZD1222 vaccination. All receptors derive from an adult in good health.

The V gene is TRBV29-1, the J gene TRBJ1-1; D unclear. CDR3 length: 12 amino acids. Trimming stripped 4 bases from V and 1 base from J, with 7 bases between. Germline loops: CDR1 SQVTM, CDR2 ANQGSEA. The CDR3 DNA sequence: TGCAGCGTTGTTTACGGGAACACTGAAGCTTTCTTT. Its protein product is CSVVYGNTEAFF.

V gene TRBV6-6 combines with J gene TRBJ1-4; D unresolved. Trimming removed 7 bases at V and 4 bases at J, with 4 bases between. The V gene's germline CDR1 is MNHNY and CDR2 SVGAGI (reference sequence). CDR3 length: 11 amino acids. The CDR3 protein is CASKDNEKLFF. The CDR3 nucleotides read TGTGCCAGCAAGGATAATGAAAAACTGTTTTTT.

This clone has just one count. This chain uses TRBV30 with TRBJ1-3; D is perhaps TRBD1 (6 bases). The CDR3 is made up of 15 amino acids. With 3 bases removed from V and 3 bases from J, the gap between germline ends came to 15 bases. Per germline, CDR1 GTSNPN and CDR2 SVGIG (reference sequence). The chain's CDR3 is CAWRMSRGYGNTIYF. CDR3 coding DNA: TGTGCCTGGAGGATGAGCAGGGGTTATGGAAACACCATATATTTT. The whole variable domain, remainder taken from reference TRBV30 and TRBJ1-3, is SQTIHQWPATLVQPVGSPLSLECTVEGTSNPNLYWYRQAAGRGLQLLFYSVGIGQISSEVPQNLSASRPQDRQFILSSKKLLLSDSGFYLCAWRMSRGYGNTIYFGEGSWLTVV.

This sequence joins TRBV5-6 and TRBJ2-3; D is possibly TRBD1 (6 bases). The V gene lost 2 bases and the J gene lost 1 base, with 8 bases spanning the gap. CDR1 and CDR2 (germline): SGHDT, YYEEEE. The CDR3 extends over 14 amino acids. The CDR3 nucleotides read TGTGCCAGCAGCTTAGGGACACGCACAGATACGCAGTATTTT. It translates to CASSLGTRTDTQYF.

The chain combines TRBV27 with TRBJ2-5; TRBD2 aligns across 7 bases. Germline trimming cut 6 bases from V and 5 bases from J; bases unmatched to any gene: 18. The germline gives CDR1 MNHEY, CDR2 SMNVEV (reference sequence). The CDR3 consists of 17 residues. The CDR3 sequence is CASSPYGLGRADETQYF. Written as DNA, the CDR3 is TGTGCCAGCAGCCCTTATGGGTTGGGGAGGGCTGACGAGACCCAGTACTTC.

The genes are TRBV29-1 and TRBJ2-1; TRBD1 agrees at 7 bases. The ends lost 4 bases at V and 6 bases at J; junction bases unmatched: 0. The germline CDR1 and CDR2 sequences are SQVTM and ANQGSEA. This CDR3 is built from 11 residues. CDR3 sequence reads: CSVGQGNEQFF. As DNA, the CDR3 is TGCAGCGTTGGACAGGGCAATGAGCAGTTCTTC.

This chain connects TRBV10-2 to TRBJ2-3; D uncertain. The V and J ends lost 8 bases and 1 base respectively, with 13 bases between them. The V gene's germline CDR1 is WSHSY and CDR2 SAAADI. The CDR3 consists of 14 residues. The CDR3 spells CASVQKGRTDTQYF. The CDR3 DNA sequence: TGCGCCAGCGTTCAAAAAGGACGCACAGATACGCAGTATTTT.

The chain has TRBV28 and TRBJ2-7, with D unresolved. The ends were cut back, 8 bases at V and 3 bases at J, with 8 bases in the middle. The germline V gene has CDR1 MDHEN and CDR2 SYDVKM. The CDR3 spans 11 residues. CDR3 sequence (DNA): TGTGCCAGCGGTCCCAACTACGAGCAGTACTTC. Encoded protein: CASGPNYEQYF. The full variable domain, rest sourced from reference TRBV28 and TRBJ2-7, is DVKVTQSSRYLVKRTGEKVFLECVQDMDHENMFWYRQDPGLGLRLIYFSYDVKMKEKGDIPEGYSVSREKKERFSLILESASTNQTSMYLCASGPNYEQYFGPGTRLTVT.

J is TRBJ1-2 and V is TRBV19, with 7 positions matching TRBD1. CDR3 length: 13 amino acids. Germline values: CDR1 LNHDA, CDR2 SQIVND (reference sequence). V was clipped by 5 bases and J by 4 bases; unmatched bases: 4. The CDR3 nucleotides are TGTGCCAGTAGTGAAAACAGGGGCTATGGCTACACCTTC. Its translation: CASSENRGYGYTF. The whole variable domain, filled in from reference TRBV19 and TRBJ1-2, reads DGGITQSPKYLFRKEGQNVTLSCEQNLNHDAMYWYRQDPGQGLRLIYYSQIVNDFQKGDIAEGYSVSREKKESFPLTVTSAQKNPTAFYLCASSENRGYGYTFGSGTRLTVV.

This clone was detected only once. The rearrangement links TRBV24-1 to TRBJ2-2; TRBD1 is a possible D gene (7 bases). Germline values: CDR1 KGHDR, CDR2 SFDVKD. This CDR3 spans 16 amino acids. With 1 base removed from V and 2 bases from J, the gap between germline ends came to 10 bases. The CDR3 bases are TGTGCCACCAGTGATTTCAGGGGGGTAAACACCGGGGAGCTGTTTTTT. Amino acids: CATSDFRGVNTGELFF.

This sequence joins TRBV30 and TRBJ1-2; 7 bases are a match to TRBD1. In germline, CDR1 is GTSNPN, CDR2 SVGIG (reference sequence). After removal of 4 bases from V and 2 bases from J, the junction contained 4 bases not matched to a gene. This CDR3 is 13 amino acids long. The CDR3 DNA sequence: TGTGCCTGGAACCTGGACAGGAACTATGGCTACACCTTC. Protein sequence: CAWNLDRNYGYTF. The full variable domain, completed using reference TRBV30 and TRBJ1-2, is SQTIHQWPATLVQPVGSPLSLECTVEGTSNPNLYWYRQAAGRGLQLLFYSVGIGQISSEVPQNLSASRPQDRQFILSSKKLLLSDSGFYLCAWNLDRNYGYTFGSGTRLTVV.

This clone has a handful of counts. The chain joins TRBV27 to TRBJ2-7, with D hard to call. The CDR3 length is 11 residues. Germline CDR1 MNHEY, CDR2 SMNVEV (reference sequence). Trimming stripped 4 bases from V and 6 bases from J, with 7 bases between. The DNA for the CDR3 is TGTGCCAGCAGTTCCGTGGGCGAGCAGTACTTC. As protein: CASSSVGEQYF.

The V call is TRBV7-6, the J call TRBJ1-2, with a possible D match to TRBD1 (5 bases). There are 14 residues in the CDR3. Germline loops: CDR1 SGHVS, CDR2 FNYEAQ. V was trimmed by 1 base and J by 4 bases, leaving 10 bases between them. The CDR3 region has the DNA TGTGCCAGCAGCTTAGGAGACAGATCCTATGGCTACACCTTC. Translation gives CASSLGDRSYGYTF.

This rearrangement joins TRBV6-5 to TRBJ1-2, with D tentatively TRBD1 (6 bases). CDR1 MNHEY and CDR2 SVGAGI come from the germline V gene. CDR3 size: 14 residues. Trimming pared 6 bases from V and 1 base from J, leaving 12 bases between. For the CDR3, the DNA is TGTGCCAGCAGACCGGGGGCGAGTAACTATGGCTACACCTTC. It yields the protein CASRPGASNYGYTF.

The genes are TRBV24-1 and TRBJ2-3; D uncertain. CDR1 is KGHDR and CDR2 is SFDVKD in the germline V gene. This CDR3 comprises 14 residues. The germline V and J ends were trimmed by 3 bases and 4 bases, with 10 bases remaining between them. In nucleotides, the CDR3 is TGTGCCACCAGTGATCCCCGCAGAGCAGATACGCAGTATTTT. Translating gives CATSDPRRADTQYF.

CDR3 in amino acids: CAISESTMPGHPYEQYF. In nucleotides, the CDR3 is TGTGCCATCAGTGAGTCGACAATGCCGGGTCACCCCTACGAGCAGTACTTC. The chain joins TRBV10-3 to TRBJ2-7; no clear D. CDR3 length: 17 residues. The V end was cut by 0 bases, the J end by 2 bases, with 17 bases between. Germline CDR1 and CDR2: ENHRY and SYGVKD.

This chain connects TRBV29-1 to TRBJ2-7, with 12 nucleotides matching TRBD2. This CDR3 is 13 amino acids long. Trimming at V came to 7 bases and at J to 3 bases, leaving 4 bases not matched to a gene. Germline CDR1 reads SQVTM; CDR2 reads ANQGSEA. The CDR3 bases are TGCAGCGCTGAGACTAGCGGGGGCTACGAGCAGTACTTC. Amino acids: CSAETSGGYEQYF.

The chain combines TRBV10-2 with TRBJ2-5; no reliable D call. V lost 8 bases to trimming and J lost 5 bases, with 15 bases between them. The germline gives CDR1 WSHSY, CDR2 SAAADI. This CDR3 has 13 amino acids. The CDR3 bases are TGCGCCAGCGGGGAAAGCCCTCGGGAGACCCAGTACTTC. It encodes CASGESPRETQYF.

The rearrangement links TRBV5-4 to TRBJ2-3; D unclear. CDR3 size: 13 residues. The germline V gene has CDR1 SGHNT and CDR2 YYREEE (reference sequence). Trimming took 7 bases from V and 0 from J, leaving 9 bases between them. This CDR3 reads CASGFTSTDTQYF. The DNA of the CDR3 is TGTGCCAGCGGGTTCACGAGCACAGATACGCAGTATTTT.

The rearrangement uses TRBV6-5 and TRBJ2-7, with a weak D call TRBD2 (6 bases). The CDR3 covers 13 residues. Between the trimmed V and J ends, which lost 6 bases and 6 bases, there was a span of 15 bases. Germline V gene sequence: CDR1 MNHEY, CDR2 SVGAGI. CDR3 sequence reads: CASRRLEVGEQYF. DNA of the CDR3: TGTGCCAGCAGGAGACTAGAAGTCGGCGAGCAGTACTTC.

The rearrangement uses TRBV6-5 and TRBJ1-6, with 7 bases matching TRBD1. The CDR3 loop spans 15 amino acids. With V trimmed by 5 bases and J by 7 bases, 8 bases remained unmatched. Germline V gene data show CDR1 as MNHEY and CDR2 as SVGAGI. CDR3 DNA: TGTGCCAGCAGTATAAACAGGGGTGGCAATTCACCCCTCCACTTT. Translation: CASSINRGGNSPLHF.